What follows are 21 T cell receptor beta chains derived from one specimen sequenced in a study of blood T cell repertoires in COVID-19. Method: immunoSEQ multiplex PCR; TCRdb's copy keeps in-frame clones and lacks some. In the table there are about 78,000 clones, about nine tenths of which are singletons. The sample comprised peripheral blood. All receptors derive from a woman between 45 and 60 years old in a cohort sampled during active COVID-19.

V and J are TRBV28 and TRBJ2-3; possible D gene TRBD2, 6 bases. Germline-derived CDR1 and CDR2 are MDHEN and SYDVKM. The germline V and J ends were trimmed by 2 bases and 5 bases, with 17 bases remaining between them. The CDR3 contains 16 residues. CDR3 region: CASSLGNQEGKDTQYF. Written as DNA, the CDR3 is TGTGCCAGCAGTTTAGGGAACCAGGAGGGAAAAGATACGCAGTATTTT.

V usage is TRBV2 and J usage is TRBJ2-1; 11 bases are a match to TRBD2. Germline loops: CDR1 SNHLY, CDR2 FYNNEI. The CDR3 is 13 amino acids. V lost 10 bases to trimming and J lost 9 bases; unmatched junction nucleotides: 8. Here the CDR3 reads CATETSGIGEQFF. CDR3 sequence (DNA): TGTGCCACCGAGACTAGCGGGATTGGTGAGCAGTTCTTC.

The count of this clone is one. The rearrangement uses TRBV25-1 and TRBJ1-2; D is undetermined. V was cut by 3 bases and J by 9 bases, with 17 bases left in between. The CDR3 runs to 14 residues. From germline, CDR1 is MGHDK and CDR2 SYGVNS. Here the CDR3 reads CASSDPSSLSRYTF. The CDR3, as DNA: TGTGCCAGCAGTGACCCTAGTAGCCTTAGTCGCTACACCTTC.

V is TRBV10-3 and J is TRBJ2-1, with 8 bases identical to TRBD2. Germline V CDR1 and CDR2: ENHRY, SYGVKD. Trimming at V came to 0 bases and at J to 8 bases, leaving 9 bases not matched to a gene. CDR3 size: 16 residues. CDR3 DNA sequence: TGTGCCATCAGTGAGTCAAGGTCCCCCGGGGGGGATGAGCAGTTCTTC. This encodes CAISESRSPGGDEQFF.

The chain recombines TRBV5-1 with TRBJ1-1, with a tentative D call TRBD1 (6 bases). The germline V and J ends were trimmed by 7 bases and 1 base, with 17 bases remaining between them. Germline values: CDR1 SGHRS, CDR2 YFSETQ. The CDR3 is 15 amino acids. CDR3 in amino acids: CASCLEGGTNTEAFF. In DNA form, the CDR3 reads TGCGCCAGCTGCCTAGAAGGGGGAACGAACACTGAAGCTTTCTTT.

By share, this clone counts as medium-sized. The J gene is TRBJ2-7, the V gene TRBV11-2, with TRBD2 matching over 8 bases. V shed 5 bases, J shed 6 bases, and the junction held 9 bases outside the gene matches. The CDR3 length is 14 residues. Germline V gene data show CDR1 as SGHAT and CDR2 as FQNNGV. CDR3 residues: CASSHQRESAEQYF. CDR3 nucleotide sequence: TGTGCCAGCAGCCACCAGCGGGAGTCCGCCGAGCAGTACTTC.

This chain uses TRBV10-3 with TRBJ2-3; 10 bases line up with TRBD2. The junction had 5 bases not matched to a gene; V was cut back by 2 bases and J by 6 bases. The CDR3 runs 15 residues. The V gene's germline CDR1 is ENHRY and CDR2 SYGVKD. This CDR3 reads CAISEGLAAPDTQYF. The CDR3 DNA follows: TGTGCCATCAGTGAGGGACTAGCGGCCCCCGATACGCAGTATTTT.

V gene TRBV7-8 combines with J gene TRBJ2-1; 11 bases map to TRBD2. The ends lost 4 bases at V and 8 bases at J; junction bases unmatched: 7. The CDR3 has 15 amino acids. In germline, CDR1 is SGHVS, CDR2 FQNEAQ. This CDR3 is CASSSLAGAGDEQFF. DNA for the CDR3: TGTGCCAGCAGCTCACTAGCGGGAGCCGGGGATGAGCAGTTCTTC. The whole variable domain, filled in from reference TRBV7-8 and TRBJ2-1, reads GAGVSQSPRYKVAKRGQDVALRCDPISGHVSLFWYQQALGQGPEFLTYFQNEAQLDKSGLPSDRFFAERPEGSVSTLKIQRTQQEDSAVYLCASSSLAGAGDEQFFGPGTRLTVL.

The V and J genes are TRBV9 and TRBJ2-7, with 8 nucleotides matching TRBD2. J gave up 6 bases and V 4 bases, and 9 bases lay outside the gene matches. Germline CDR1 reads SGDLS; CDR2 reads YYNGEE. This CDR3 is 14 amino acids long. CDR3 sequence: CASSPAGGRFEQYF. In DNA, the CDR3 is TGTGCCAGCAGCCCCGCGGGAGGACGTTTCGAGCAGTACTTC. Full variable domain (missing parts from reference TRBV9 and TRBJ2-7): DSGVTQTPKHLITATGQRVTLRCSPRSGDLSVYWYQQSLDQGLQFLIQYYNGEERAKGNILERFSAQQFPDLHSELNLSSLELGDSALYFCASSPAGGRFEQYFGPGTRLTVT.

V gene TRBV6-4 combines with J gene TRBJ2-1, with 8 nucleotides matching TRBD1. Germline values: CDR1 MRHNA, CDR2 SNTAGT. V lost 3 bases and J lost 4; bases outside the gene matches: 5. The CDR3 is 15 amino acids. CDR3 sequence: CASSESTGDYNEQFF. In nucleotides, the CDR3 is TGTGCCAGCAGTGAATCGACAGGGGATTACAATGAGCAGTTCTTC.

The chain carries TRBV7-9 and TRBJ1-4, with TRBD1 as a possible D gene (6 bases). The germline gives CDR1 SEHNR, CDR2 FQNEAQ (reference sequence). V was clipped by 5 bases and J by 6 bases, with 16 bases between them. The CDR3 consists of 15 residues. Here the CDR3 DNA reads TGTGCCAGCAGCCCCAAGGGGGGGAGCGATGAAAAACTGTTTTTT. Its protein product is CASSPKGGSDEKLFF. Filled out from reference TRBV7-9 and TRBJ1-4, the complete variable domain reads DTGVSQNPRHKITKRGQNVTFRCDPISEHNRLYWYRQTLGQGPEFLTYFQNEAQLEKSRLLSDRFSAERPKGSFSTLEIQRTEQGDSAMYLCASSPKGGSDEKLFFGSGTQLSVL.

The V and J genes are TRBV15 and TRBJ1-5; D possibly corresponds to TRBD1 (5 bases). This CDR3 region has 15 residues. The V end was cut by 0 bases, the J end by 7 bases, with 13 bases between. Germline lookup yields CDR1 LNHNV and CDR2 YYDKDF (reference sequence). The CDR3 sequence is CATSRDPGGGQPQHF. For the CDR3, the DNA is TGTGCCACCAGCAGAGATCCGGGGGGAGGGCAGCCCCAGCATTTT.

The CDR3: CASSQEASGSLGQYF. The DNA for the CDR3 is TGTGCCAGCAGCCAAGAGGCTAGCGGGAGCCTCGGGCAGTACTTC. The J gene is TRBJ2-7, the V gene TRBV3-1 (or the pseudogene TRBV3-2); 10 bases fit TRBD2. Trimming removed 0 bases from V and 9 bases from J; junction bases left unmatched: 8. The CDR3 sequence is 15 residues long. Germline values: CDR1 LGHDT, CDR2 YNNKEL (reference sequence).

CDR3 sequence reads: CAISGGESNQPQHF. The CDR3 DNA sequence: TGTGCCATCAGTGGTGGGGAGAGCAATCAGCCCCAGCATTTT. This chain connects TRBV10-3 to TRBJ1-5; no firm D call. V dropped 4 bases and J dropped 1 base, with 8 bases sitting between them. The V gene's germline CDR1 is ENHRY and CDR2 SYGVKD. The CDR3 sequence is 14 residues long.

This clone has a handful of counts. This sequence joins TRBV5-1 and TRBJ1-1, with D possibly being TRBD1 (5 bases). The V gene's germline CDR1 is SGHRS and CDR2 YFSETQ. This CDR3 spans 14 amino acids. V lost 1 base to trimming and J lost 1 base, with 8 bases between them. The CDR3 DNA follows: TGCGCCAGCAGCTTGATCCAGGGGAACACTGAAGCTTTCTTT. Amino acids: CASSLIQGNTEAFF.

The chain is built from TRBV28 and TRBJ1-5; 9 bases line up with TRBD1. This CDR3 is 16 amino acids long. The junction had 12 bases not matched to a gene; V was cut back by 5 bases and J by 7 bases. CDR1 is MDHEN and CDR2 is SYDVKM in the germline V gene. In DNA, the CDR3 is TGTGCCAGCAGTCAGGACACAGGGGGCGCTTGGCAGCCCCAGCATTTT. Its translation: CASSQDTGGAWQPQHF.

CDR3 sequence (DNA): TGTGCCACCGCTGGTGGGGGGGGCCAGGGGATTATTGTTCAGCCCCAGCATTTT. Residues: CATAGGGGQGIIVQPQHF. This chain joins TRBV19 and TRBJ1-5; possibly TRBD1 for D (6 bases). The length of the CDR3 is 18 residues. Germline values: CDR1 LNHDA, CDR2 SQIVND (reference sequence). Trimming took 10 bases from V and 6 from J, leaving 31 bases between them.

This rearrangement joins TRBV7-9 to TRBJ1-1, with TRBD1 matching 7 bases. V lost 4 bases, J lost 4 bases, and 6 bases stayed unmatched. Germline CDR1 reads SEHNR; CDR2 reads FQNEAQ (reference sequence). The length of the CDR3 is 14 residues. This CDR3 is CASSSRQGGTEAFF. CDR3 sequence (DNA): TGTGCCAGCAGCTCTCGACAGGGAGGCACTGAAGCTTTCTTT.

The chain links TRBV24-1 to TRBJ2-5, with D uncertain. Germline CDR1 is KGHDR and CDR2 is SFDVKD. Trimming removed 11 bases at V and 5 bases at J, with 14 bases between. The CDR3 extends over 12 amino acids. The CDR3 bases are TGTGCCATAGGTGAGGAGTTGGAGACCCAGTACTTC. This sequence encodes CAIGEELETQYF.

The chain carries TRBV2 and TRBJ2-7; 9 nucleotides line up with TRBD2. V gave up 6 bases and J gave up 7 bases; unmatched junction bases: 16. The germline V gene encodes CDR1 SNHLY and CDR2 FYNNEI. The CDR3 contains 16 residues. In DNA form, the CDR3 reads TGTGCCAGCAGCCTCGTCGGGCCTAGCGGGAAAAGGGAGCAGTACTTC. Protein product: CASSLVGPSGKREQYF.

The V call is TRBV5-6, the J call TRBJ1-6; a weak D match, TRBD1 (5 bases). CDR3 length equals 18 residues. Trimming shortened V by 2 bases and J by 0 bases, and 15 bases separated the two germline ends. The germline V gene encodes CDR1 SGHDT and CDR2 YYEEEE. The CDR3 reads CASSLTGTSSSYNSPLHF. The CDR3 nucleotides read TGTGCCAGCAGCTTAACCGGGACTTCAAGCTCCTATAATTCACCCCTCCACTTT. Drawing the rest from reference TRBV5-6 and TRBJ1-6, the complete variable domain is DAGVTQSPTHLIKTRGQQVTLRCSPKSGHDTVSWYQQALGQGPQFIFQYYEEEERQRGNFPDRFSGHQFPNYSSELNVNALLLGDSALYLCASSLTGTSSSYNSPLHFGNGTRLTVT.